This TCR beta chain comes out of a study of CD8 T cells in Susac syndrome. Study results and caveats: Susac-specific public clones in total CD8+ repertoires numbered some 16; in CD8+ TEMRA repertoires, they numbered about five. The study recognized that its TCR sequencing and HLA analysis covered a relatively small number of individuals.

TCR beta sequencing covered blood CD8+ and CD4+ T cells. On this clonotype: What it binds is unknown.

An input of about 0.5 to 1 ug of RNA was subjected to reverse transcription using random hexamers. Amplification of TCR beta CDR3 spanned 54 Vbeta and 13 Jbeta via immunoSEQ multiplex PCR. Each CDR3 protein is one row after TCRdb ran MiXCR on the immunoSEQ multiplex PCR reads. The profile shows around 170,000 distinct CDR3 sequences, 95% of them singletons. CDR3 length: 15 residues. Germline CDR1 is SEHNR and CDR2 is FQNEAQ (reference sequence). J lost 2 bases, V lost 5 bases, and 6 bases had no gene match. This rearrangement joins TRBV7-9 to TRBJ1-2, with 9 bases matching TRBD1. The TCR sequence derives from a human donor with Susac syndrome. Sequencing was carried out using CD8+ T cells from PBMCs. DNA for the CDR3: TGTGCCAGCAGCCTAACAGGGGGCCCCAACTATGGCTACACCTTC. It translates to CASSLTGGPNYGYTF. The full variable domain, with the rest looked up from reference TRBV7-9 and TRBJ1-2, is DTGVSQNPRHKITKRGQNVTFRCDPISEHNRLYWYRQTLGQGPEFLTYFQNEAQLEKSRLLSDRFSAERPKGSFSTLEIQRTEQGDSAMYLCASSLTGGPNYGYTFGSGTRLTVV.